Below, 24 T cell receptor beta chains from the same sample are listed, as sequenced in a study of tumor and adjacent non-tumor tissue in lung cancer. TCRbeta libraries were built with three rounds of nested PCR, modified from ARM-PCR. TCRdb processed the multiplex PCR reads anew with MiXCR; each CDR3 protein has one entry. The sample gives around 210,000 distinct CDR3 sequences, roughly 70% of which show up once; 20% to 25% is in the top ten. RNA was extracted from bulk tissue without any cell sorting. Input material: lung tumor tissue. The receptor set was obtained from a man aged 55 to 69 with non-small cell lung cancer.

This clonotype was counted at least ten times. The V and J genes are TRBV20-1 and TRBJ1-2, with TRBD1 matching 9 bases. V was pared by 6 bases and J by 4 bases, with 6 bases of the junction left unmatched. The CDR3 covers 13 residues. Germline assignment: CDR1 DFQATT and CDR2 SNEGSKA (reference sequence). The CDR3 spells CSAGQGPVYGYTF. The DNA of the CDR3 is TGCAGTGCCGGACAGGGGCCCGTCTATGGCTACACCTTC.

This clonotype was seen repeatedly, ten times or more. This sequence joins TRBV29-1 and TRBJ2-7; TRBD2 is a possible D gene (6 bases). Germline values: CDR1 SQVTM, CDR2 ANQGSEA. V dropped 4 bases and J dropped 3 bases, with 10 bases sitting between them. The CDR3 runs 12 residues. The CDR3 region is CSVGFGGYEQYF. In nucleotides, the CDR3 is TGCAGCGTTGGATTCGGGGGCTACGAGCAGTACTTC.

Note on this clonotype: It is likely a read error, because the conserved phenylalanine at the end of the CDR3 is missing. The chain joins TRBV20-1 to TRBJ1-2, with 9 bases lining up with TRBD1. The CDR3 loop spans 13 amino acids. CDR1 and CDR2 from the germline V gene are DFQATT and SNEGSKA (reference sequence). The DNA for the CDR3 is TGCAGCGCTAAACCCGGGACAGGGAGGGGCTACACCATC. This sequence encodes CSAKPGTGRGYTI.

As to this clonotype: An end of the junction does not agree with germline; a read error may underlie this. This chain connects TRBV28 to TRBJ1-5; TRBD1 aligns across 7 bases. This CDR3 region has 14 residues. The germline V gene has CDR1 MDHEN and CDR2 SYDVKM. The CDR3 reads CASSGTVSNLPQHF. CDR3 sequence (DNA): TGTGCCAGTTCCGGGACAGTTAGCAATCTGCCCCAGCATTTT.

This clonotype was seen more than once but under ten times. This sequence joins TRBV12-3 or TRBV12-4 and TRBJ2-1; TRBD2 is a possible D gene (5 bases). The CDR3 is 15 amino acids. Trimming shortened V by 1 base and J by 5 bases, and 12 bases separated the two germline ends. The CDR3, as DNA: TGTGCCAGCAGTTTAGGTGGCCTAGCTGACAATGAGCAGTTCTTC. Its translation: CASSLGGLADNEQFF.

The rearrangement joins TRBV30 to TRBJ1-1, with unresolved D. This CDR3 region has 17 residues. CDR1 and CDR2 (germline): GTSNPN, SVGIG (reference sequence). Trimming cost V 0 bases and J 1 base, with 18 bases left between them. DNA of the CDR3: TGTGCCTGGAGTGTAACCAGGACGGCCTTTTCGAACACTGAAGCTTTCTTT. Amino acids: CAWSVTRTAFSNTEAFF.

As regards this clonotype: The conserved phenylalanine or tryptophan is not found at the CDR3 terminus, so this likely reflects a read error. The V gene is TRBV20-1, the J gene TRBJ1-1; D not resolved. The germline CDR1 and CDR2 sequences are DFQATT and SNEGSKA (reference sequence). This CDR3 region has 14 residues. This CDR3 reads CCATRARVRTEAFV. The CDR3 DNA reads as TGCTGTGCTACAAGAGCTAGGGTTCGGACTGAAGCTTTCGTT.

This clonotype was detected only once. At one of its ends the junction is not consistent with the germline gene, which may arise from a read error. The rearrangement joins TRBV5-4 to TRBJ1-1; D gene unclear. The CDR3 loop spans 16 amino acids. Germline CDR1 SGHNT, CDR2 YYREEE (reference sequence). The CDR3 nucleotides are TGTGCCAGCAGCTTGGAAGGACCTCGGGGAAACACTGATGCTTTCTTT. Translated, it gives CASSLEGPRGNTDAFF.

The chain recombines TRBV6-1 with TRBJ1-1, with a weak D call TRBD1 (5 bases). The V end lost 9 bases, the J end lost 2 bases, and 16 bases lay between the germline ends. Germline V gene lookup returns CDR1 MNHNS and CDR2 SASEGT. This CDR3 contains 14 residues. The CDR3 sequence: CASNSGRKNTEAFF. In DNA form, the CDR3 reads TGTGCCAGTAATTCGGGACGAAAAAACACTGAAGCTTTCTTT.

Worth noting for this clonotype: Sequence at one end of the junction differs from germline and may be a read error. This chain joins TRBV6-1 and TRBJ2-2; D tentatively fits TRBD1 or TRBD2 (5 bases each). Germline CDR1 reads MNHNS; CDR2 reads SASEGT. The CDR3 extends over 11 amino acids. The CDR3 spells CTSSMPGDLFF. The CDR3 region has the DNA TGTACCAGCAGCATGCCTGGGGACCTGTTTTTT.

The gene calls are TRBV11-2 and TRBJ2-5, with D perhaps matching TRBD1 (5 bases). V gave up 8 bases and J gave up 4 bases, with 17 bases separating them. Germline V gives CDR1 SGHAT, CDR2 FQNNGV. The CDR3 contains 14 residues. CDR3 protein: CASALKGSGETQYF. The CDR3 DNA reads TGTGCCAGCGCGCTGAAGGGGTCGGGAGAGACCCAGTACTTC.

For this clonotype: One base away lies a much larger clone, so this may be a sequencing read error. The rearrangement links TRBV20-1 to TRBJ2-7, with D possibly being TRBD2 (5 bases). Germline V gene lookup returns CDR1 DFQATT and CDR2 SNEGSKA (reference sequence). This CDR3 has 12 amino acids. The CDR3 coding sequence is TGCAATGCTAGTGGGAGTTACTACGAGCAGTACTTC. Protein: CNASGSYYEQYF.

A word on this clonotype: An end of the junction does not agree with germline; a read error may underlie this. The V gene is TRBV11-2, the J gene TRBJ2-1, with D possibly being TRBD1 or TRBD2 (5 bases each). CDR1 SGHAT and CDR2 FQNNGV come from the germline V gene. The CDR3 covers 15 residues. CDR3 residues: CVSTLKRGEYSEQFF. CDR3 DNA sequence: TGTGTCAGCACCCTGAAAAGGGGAGAGTACAGTGAGCAGTTCTTC.

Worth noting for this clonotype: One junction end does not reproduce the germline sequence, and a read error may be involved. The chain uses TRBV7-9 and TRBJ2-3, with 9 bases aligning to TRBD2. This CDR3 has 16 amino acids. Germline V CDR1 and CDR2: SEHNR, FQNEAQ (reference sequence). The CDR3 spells CGSSFSLAGRTDTQYF. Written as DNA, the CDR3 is TGTGGCAGCAGCTTTTCCCTAGCGGGACGTACAGATACGCAGTATTTT. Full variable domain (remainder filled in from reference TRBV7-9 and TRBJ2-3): DTGVSQNPRHKITKRGQNVTFRCDPISEHNRLYWYRQTLGQGPEFLTYFQNEAQLEKSRLLSDRFSAERPKGSFSTLEIQRTEQGDSAMYLCGSSFSLAGRTDTQYFGPGTRLTVL.

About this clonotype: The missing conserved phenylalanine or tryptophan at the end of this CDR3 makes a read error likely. The CDR3 sequence: CASSSRKISYSEQFL. CDR3 nucleotides: TGTGCCAGCAGCTCCCGGAAGATCTCCTACAGTGAGCAGTTCTTA. The rearrangement links TRBV11-3 to TRBJ2-1; no firm D call. Per the germline V gene, CDR1 is SGHNT and CDR2 is YENEEA. This CDR3 spans 15 amino acids.

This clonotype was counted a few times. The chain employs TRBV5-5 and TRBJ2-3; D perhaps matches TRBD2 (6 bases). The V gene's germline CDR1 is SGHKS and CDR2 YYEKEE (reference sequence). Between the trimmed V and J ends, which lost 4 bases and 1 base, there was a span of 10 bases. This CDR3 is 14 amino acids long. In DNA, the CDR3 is TGTGCCAGCAGCCCGGGACTGGGCACAGATACGCAGTATTTT. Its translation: CASSPGLGTDTQYF. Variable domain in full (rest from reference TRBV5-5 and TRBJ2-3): DAGVTQSPTHLIKTRGQQVTLRCSPISGHKSVSWYQQVLGQGPQFIFQYYEKEERGRGNFPDRFSARQFPNYSSELNVNALLLGDSALYLCASSPGLGTDTQYFGPGTRLTVL.

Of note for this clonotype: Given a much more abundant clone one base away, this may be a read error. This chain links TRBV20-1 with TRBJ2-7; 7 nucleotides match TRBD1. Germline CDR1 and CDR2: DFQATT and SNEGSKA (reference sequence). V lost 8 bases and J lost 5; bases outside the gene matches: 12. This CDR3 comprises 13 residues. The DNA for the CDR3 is TGCAGTCATACGGACGTACAGGGGAACGAGCAGTACTTC. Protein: CSHTDVQGNEQYF.

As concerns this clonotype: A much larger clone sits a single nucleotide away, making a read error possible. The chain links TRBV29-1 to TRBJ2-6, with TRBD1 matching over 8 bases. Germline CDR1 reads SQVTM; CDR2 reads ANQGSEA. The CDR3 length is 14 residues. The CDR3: CSVGQGSGANLLTF. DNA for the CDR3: TGCAGCGTTGGACAGGGGTCTGGGGCCAACCTCCTGACTTTC. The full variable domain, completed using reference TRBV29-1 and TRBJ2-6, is SAVISQKPSRDICQRGTSLTIQCQVDSQVTMMFWYRQQPGQSLTLIATANQGSEATYESGFVIDKFPISRPNLTFSTLTVSNMSPEDSSIYLCSVGQGSGANLLTFGAGSRLTVL.

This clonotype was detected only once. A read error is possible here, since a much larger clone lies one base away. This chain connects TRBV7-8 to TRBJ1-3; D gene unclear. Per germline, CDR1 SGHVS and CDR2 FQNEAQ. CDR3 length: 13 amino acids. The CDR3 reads CSSSKGSGNTIYF. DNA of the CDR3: TGTTCCAGCAGCAAAGGGTCCGGAAACACCATATATTTT.

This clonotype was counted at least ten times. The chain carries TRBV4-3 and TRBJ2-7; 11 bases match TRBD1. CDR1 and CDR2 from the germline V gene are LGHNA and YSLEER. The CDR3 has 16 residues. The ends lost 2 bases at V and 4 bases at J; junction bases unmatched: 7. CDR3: CASSQPSRDRGYEQYF. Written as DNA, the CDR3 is TGCGCCAGCAGCCAACCTAGCCGGGACAGGGGGTACGAGCAGTACTTC.

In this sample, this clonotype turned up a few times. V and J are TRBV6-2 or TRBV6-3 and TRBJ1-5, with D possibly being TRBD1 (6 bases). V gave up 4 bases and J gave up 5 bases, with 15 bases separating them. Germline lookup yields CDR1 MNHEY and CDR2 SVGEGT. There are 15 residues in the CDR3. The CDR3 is CASSSREGGYQPQHF. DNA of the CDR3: TGTGCCAGCAGTTCCCGGGAGGGGGGCTATCAGCCCCAGCATTTT.

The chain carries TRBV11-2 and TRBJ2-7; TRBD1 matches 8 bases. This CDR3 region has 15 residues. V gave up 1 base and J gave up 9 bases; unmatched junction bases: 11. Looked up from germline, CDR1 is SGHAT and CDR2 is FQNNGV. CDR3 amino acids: CASSLVRDRRFLQYF. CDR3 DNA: TGTGCCAGCAGCTTAGTCCGGGACAGGAGATTTCTGCAGTACTTC.

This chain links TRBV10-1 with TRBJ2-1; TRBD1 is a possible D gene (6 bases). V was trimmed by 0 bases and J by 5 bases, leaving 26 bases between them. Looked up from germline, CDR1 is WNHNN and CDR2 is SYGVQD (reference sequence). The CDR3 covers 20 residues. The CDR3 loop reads CASSESLAERDTSTDNEQFF. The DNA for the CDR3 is TGCGCCAGCAGTGAGTCTCTCGCGGAAAGGGACACCTCCACCGACAATGAGCAGTTCTTC.

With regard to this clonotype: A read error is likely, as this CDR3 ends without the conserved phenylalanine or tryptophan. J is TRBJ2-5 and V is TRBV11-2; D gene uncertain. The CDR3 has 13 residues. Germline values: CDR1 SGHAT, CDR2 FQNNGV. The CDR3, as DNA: TGTGCTAGCAGCTTAGACCAGAAAGAGACCCAGTACTTG. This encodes CASSLDQKETQYL.